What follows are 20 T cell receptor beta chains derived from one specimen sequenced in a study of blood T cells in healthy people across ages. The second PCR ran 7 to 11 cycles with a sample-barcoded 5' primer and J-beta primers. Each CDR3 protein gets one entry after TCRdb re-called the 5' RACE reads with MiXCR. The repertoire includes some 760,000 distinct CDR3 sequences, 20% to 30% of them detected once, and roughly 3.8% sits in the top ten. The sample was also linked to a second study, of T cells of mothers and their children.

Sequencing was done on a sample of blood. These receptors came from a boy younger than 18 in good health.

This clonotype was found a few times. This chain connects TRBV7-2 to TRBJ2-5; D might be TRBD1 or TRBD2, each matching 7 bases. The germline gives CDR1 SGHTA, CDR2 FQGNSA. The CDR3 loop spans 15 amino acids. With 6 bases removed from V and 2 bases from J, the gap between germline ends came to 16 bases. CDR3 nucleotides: TGTGCCAGCAGGTCCAGGGGGGGCTGGCAAGAGACCCAGTACTTC. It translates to CASRSRGGWQETQYF.

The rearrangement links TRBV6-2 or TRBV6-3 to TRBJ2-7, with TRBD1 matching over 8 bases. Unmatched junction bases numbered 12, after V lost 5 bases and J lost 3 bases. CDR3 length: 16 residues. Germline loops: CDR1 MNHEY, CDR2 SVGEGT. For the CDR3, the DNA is TGTGCCAGCAGTGACGGACAGGGTCTCGGGGACTACGAGCAGTACTTC. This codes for CASSDGQGLGDYEQYF.

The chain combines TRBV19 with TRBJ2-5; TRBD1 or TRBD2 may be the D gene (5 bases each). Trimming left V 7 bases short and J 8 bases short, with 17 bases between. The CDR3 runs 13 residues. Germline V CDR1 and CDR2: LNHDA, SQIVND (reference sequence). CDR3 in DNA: TGTGCCAGTACCGTTCCCGGGACCAAAACCCAGTACTTC. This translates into CASTVPGTKTQYF.

CDR3 coding DNA: TGTGCCATCAACCCCACGGGAGGGCCGGGGAATGAGCAGTTCTTC. Translated: CAINPTGGPGNEQFF. This rearrangement joins TRBV10-3 to TRBJ2-1, with TRBD2 identical over 8 bases. The germline gives CDR1 ENHRY, CDR2 SYGVKD. The junction had 12 bases not matched to a gene; V was cut back by 7 bases and J by 7 bases. The CDR3 is 15 residues long.

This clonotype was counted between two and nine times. This chain's CDR3 is CASGTATGPITDTQYF. DNA for the CDR3: TGCGCCAGCGGGACCGCTACAGGCCCTATCACAGATACGCAGTATTTT. The chain combines TRBV5-1 with TRBJ2-3; either TRBD1 or TRBD2 may supply D (5 bases each). Germline V gives CDR1 SGHRS, CDR2 YFSETQ. With 7 bases removed from V and 2 bases from J, the gap between germline ends came to 20 bases. CDR3 size: 16 residues.

The chain's CDR3 is CASSPPVGVHEQYF. The CDR3 region has the DNA TGTGCCAGCAGTCCCCCGGTAGGGGTACACGAGCAGTACTTC. The chain recombines TRBV11-2 with TRBJ2-7; a weak D match, TRBD1 (5 bases). The CDR3 extends over 14 amino acids. The germline V gene encodes CDR1 SGHAT and CDR2 FQNNGV. V lost 6 bases and J lost 5, with 17 bases in between.

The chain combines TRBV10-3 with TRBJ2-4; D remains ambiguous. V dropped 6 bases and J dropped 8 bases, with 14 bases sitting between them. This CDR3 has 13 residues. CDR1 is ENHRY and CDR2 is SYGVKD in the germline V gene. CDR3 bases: TGTGCCATCAGGAGTCTAGACGCGGACATTCAGTACTTC. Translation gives CAIRSLDADIQYF.

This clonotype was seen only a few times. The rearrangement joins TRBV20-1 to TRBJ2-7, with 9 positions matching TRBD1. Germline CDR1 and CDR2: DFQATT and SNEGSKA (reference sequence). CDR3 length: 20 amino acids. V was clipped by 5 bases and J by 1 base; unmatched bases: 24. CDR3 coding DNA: TGCAGTGCTGCGTTCCTCCGGGACAGGGTAGGAACTACTTCTTCCTACGAGCAGTACTTC. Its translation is CSAAFLRDRVGTTSSYEQYF.

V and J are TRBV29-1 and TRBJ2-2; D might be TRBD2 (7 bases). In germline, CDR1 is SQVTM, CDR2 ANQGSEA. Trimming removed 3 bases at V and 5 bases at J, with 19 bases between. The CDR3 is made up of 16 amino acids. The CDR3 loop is CSVEGGARRRTGELFF. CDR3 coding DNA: TGCAGCGTTGAGGGGGGGGCGAGGCGGCGGACCGGGGAGCTGTTTTTT.

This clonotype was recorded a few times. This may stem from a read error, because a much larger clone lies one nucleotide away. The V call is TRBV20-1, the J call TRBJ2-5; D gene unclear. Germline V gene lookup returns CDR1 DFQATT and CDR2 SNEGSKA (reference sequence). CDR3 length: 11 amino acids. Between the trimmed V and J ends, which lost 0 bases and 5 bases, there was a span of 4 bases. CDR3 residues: CSARDTETQYF. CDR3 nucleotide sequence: TGCAGTGCTAGAGATACGGAGACCCAGTACTTC.

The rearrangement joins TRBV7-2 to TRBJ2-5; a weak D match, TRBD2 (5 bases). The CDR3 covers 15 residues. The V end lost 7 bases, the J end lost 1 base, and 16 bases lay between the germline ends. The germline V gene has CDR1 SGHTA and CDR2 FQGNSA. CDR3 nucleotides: TGTGCCAGCACGGAACTAGGCGGCGGCCAAGAGACCCAGTACTTC. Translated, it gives CASTELGGGQETQYF.

CDR3 DNA: TGTGCCAGCAGGACGGTGAACACTGAAGCTTTCTTT. It encodes CASRTVNTEAFF. The chain joins TRBV6-2 or TRBV6-3 to TRBJ1-1, with unresolved D. V lost 6 bases to trimming and J lost 0 bases, with 5 bases between them. Germline CDR1 is MNHEY and CDR2 is SVGEGT. CDR3 length: 12 residues.

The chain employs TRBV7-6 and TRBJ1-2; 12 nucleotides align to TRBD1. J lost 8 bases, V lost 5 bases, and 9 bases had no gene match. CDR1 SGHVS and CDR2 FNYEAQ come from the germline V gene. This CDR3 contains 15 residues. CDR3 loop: CASSAGTGGRRGYTF. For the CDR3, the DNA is TGTGCCAGCAGCGCCGGGACAGGGGGCCGTCGGGGCTACACCTTC.

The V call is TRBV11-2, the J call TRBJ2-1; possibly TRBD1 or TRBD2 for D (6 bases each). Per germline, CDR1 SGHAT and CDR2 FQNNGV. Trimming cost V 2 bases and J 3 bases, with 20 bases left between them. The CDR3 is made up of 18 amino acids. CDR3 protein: CASSLLSKGGKIYNEQFF. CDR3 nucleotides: TGTGCCAGCAGCTTACTGTCCAAAGGGGGGAAAATCTACAATGAGCAGTTCTTC.

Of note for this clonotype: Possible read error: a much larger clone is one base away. The CDR3 protein is CASSPWAETQYF. In DNA, the CDR3 is TGTGCCAGCAGCCCCTGGGCCGAGACCCAGTACTTC. This rearrangement joins TRBV28 to TRBJ2-5; D is unresolved. Germline CDR1 reads MDHEN; CDR2 reads SYDVKM. This CDR3 contains 12 residues. Trimming took 6 bases from V and 5 from J, leaving 10 bases between them.

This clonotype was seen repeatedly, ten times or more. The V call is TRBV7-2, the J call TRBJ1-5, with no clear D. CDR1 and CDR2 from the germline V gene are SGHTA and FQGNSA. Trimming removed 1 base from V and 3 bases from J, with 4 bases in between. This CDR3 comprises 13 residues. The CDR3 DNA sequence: TGTGCCAGCAGCTTAGTTCTCAATCAGCCCCAGCATTTT. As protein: CASSLVLNQPQHF.

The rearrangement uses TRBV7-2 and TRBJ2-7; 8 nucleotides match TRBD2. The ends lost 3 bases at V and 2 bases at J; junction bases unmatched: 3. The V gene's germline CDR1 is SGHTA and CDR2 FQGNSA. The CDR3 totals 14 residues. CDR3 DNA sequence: TGTGCCAGCAGCTTTAGCGGGGACCCCTACGAGCAGTACTTC. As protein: CASSFSGDPYEQYF. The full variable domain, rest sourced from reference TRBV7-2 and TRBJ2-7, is GAGVSQSPSNKVTEKGKDVELRCDPISGHTALYWYRQSLGQGLEFLIYFQGNSAPDKSGLPSDRFSAERTGGSVSTLTIQRTQQEDSAVYLCASSFSGDPYEQYFGPGTRLTVT.

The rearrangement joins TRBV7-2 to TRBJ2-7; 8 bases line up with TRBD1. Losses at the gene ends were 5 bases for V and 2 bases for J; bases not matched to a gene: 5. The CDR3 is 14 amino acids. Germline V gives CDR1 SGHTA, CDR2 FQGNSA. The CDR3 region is CASSARTGTYEQYF. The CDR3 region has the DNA TGTGCCAGCAGCGCACGGACAGGGACCTACGAGCAGTACTTC. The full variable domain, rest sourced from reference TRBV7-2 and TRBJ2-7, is GAGVSQSPSNKVTEKGKDVELRCDPISGHTALYWYRQSLGQGLEFLIYFQGNSAPDKSGLPSDRFSAERTGGSVSTLTIQRTQQEDSAVYLCASSARTGTYEQYFGPGTRLTVT.

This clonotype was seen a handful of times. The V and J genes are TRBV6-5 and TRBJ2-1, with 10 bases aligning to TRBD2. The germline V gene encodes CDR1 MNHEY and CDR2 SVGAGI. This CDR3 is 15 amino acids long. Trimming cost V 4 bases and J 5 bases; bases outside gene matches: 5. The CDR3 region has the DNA TGTGCCAGCAGTTCCACAGCGGGAGGGGACAATGAGCAGTTCTTC. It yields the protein CASSSTAGGDNEQFF.

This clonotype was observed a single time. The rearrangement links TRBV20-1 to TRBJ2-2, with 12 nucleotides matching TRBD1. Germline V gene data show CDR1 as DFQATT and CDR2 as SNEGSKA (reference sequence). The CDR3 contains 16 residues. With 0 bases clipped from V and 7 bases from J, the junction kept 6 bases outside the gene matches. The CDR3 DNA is TGCAGTGCTAGAGAACCCGGGACAGGGGGCGTCGGGGAGCTGTTTTTT. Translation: CSAREPGTGGVGELFF.